Described below is a single T cell receptor beta chain sequence and its context. Its antigen remains unknown. This record comes from a study of OX40 agonist ivuxolimab in advanced cancers. Across the whole study: Earlier treatment with anti-PD-1, anti-PD-L1 or anti-CTLA-4 was permitted, and 30% to 40% had received some. Regarding the study as a whole: Relative to CD4+, CD8+ T cells held more expanded clones on average.

Here immunoSEQ multiplex PCR was the method, and the copy in TCRdb shows in-frame clones only, minus some. The sample holds 84,000 or so clones, about 90% seen once. Germline assignment: CDR1 SGDLS and CDR2 YYNGEE. There are 12 residues in the CDR3. V lost 3 bases and J lost 4, with 8 bases in between. The source material was CD4+ or CD8+ T cells sorted from blood, sampled in a trial of the OX40 agonist ivuxolimab. This receptor was obtained from an adult with an advanced solid tumor such as melanoma, head and neck, liver or kidney cancer. The V gene is TRBV9, the J gene TRBJ2-7; D gene uncertain. This CDR3 is CASSANLYEQYF. The CDR3 region has the DNA TGTGCCAGCAGCGCCAACTTATACGAGCAGTACTTC.